The 29 T cell receptor beta chains below were found in one sample sequenced in a study of cytomegalovirus exposure and HLA in healthy donors. With 60 Vbeta and 13 Jbeta primers, the PCR was carried out. Assay used: immunoSEQ multiplex PCR; TCRdb lists only in-frame clones, some missing. Counted here are about 110,000 clones, approximately 70% occurring once; the ten biggest clones make up under 8.5%. Sequencing input: PBMCs. Every receptor here comes from a man aged 35 to 55 in good health and CMV-seronegative.

The chain couples TRBV7-8 to TRBJ1-2; maybe TRBD1 (5 bases). Germline loops: CDR1 SGHVS, CDR2 FQNEAQ. Trimming removed 0 bases at V and 0 bases at J, with 5 bases between. The CDR3 contains 14 residues. CDR3 amino acids: CASSLATANYGYTF. The CDR3 DNA follows: TGTGCCAGCAGCTTAGCGACAGCTAACTATGGCTACACCTTC.

This chain uses TRBV29-1 with TRBJ1-5; D is perhaps TRBD1 (6 bases). Germline CDR1 reads SQVTM; CDR2 reads ANQGSEA. The germline V and J ends were trimmed by 4 bases and 6 bases, with 13 bases remaining between them. The CDR3 length is 13 residues. Here the CDR3 reads CSVGQELGQPQHF. CDR3 coding DNA: TGCAGCGTTGGACAGGAGCTCGGTCAGCCCCAGCATTTT.

The chain employs TRBV25-1 and TRBJ2-1; 8 nucleotides align to TRBD1. Trimming at V came to 1 base and at J to 12 bases, leaving 11 bases not matched to a gene. CDR1 and CDR2 (germline): MGHDK, SYGVNS. This CDR3 region has 15 residues. The CDR3 is CASSEFLGQAPRQFF. CDR3 nucleotide sequence: TGTGCCAGCAGTGAATTTCTGGGACAGGCCCCGCGGCAGTTCTTC.

This chain links TRBV29-1 with TRBJ2-2, with D possibly matching TRBD2 (6 bases). CDR3 length equals 13 residues. CDR1 SQVTM and CDR2 ANQGSEA come from the germline V gene. The V end lost 3 bases, the J end lost 4 bases, and 9 bases lay between the germline ends. The CDR3 DNA is TGCAGCGTTGACTCGCGGGGCACCGGGGAGCTGTTTTTT. This gives the protein CSVDSRGTGELFF.

The DNA for the CDR3 is TGTGCCAGCAGTTACTCCGGGACAGGGAATTCACCCCTCCACTTT. Its translation is CASSYSGTGNSPLHF. This chain joins TRBV6-5 and TRBJ1-6; the match to TRBD1 covers 9 bases. The germline CDR1 and CDR2 sequences are MNHEY and SVGAGI. The CDR3 contains 15 residues. The V and J ends lost 0 bases and 7 bases, in that order; junction bases with no gene match: 1.

About this clone: The junction departs from the called germline gene at one end, perhaps through a read error. The gene calls are TRBV7-7 and TRBJ2-7, with 8 bases matching TRBD1. The germline gives CDR1 SSHAT, CDR2 FNYEAQ (reference sequence). CDR3 size: 14 residues. CDR3 DNA sequence: TGTGCTAGCAGCTTAGGTCAGGGGGCCCACGAGCAGTACTTC. Its translation: CASSLGQGAHEQYF.

This CDR3 is CSVEKAGGRTDTQYF. The CDR3 DNA follows: TGCAGCGTTGAAAAAGCGGGGGGGCGCACAGATACGCAGTATTTT. This chain connects TRBV29-1 to TRBJ2-3; 10 bases align to TRBD2. V dropped 2 bases and J dropped 1; count of bases not matched to a gene: 3. The CDR3 is 15 residues long. Germline CDR1 reads SQVTM; CDR2 reads ANQGSEA.

The rearrangement uses TRBV10-3 and TRBJ1-6; TRBD1 might be the D (6 bases). Trimming pared 10 bases from V and 10 bases from J, leaving 20 bases between. The CDR3 has 14 residues. Germline CDR1 reads ENHRY; CDR2 reads SYGVKD. The CDR3 nucleotides read TGTGCCACCGGCGGGGCGGGGGCAGGCTCACCCCTCCACTTT. Translation gives CATGGAGAGSPLHF.

The chain employs TRBV19 and TRBJ2-3; 9 nucleotides match TRBD2. Germline V lookup: CDR1 LNHDA, CDR2 SQIVND (reference sequence). The CDR3 is 16 amino acids. V gave up 0 bases and J gave up 8 bases; unmatched junction bases: 9. The CDR3 DNA reads TGTGCCAGTAGTATAGATATGGCGGGGGGGCTTCGTACGCAGTATTTT. Translation: CASSIDMAGGLRTQYF.

This clone was seen a handful of times. This rearrangement joins TRBV7-2 to TRBJ2-7; possible D gene TRBD2, 5 bases. CDR1 is SGHTA, CDR2 FQGNSA, per germline. The germline V and J ends were trimmed by 5 bases and 5 bases, with 19 bases remaining between them. The CDR3 length is 15 residues. The chain's CDR3 is CASSTSFAGQDEQYF. In nucleotides, the CDR3 is TGTGCCAGCAGCACTAGTTTTGCGGGTCAGGACGAGCAGTACTTC.

As concerns this clone: The junction departs from germline at one end; a sequencing error may be responsible. CDR3 in DNA: TGTTCCAGCAGCCCGTGGGGAGGTAATGAAAAACTGTTTTTT. Translated: CSSSPWGGNEKLFF. The chain joins TRBV7-9 to TRBJ1-4; D uncertain. The germline CDR1 and CDR2 sequences are SEHNR and FQNEAQ (reference sequence). The CDR3 has 14 amino acids.

This clone was observed a few times. The V and J genes are TRBV5-1 and TRBJ1-4, with 10 positions matching TRBD1. Germline V lookup: CDR1 SGHRS, CDR2 YFSETQ. This CDR3 region has 14 residues. Germline trimming cut 4 bases from V and 7 bases from J; bases unmatched to any gene: 4. CDR3 sequence (DNA): TGCGCCAGCAGCGTGGGACAGGGGAGTGAAAAACTGTTTTTT. This sequence encodes CASSVGQGSEKLFF.

This clone appeared once. CDR3 in DNA: TGTGCCAGCAGTTACCCCGACAGGGGAGATGGCTACACCTTC. Residues: CASSYPDRGDGYTF. The chain joins TRBV6-5 to TRBJ1-2; 8 bases are shared with TRBD1. Germline CDR1 and CDR2: MNHEY and SVGAGI. The CDR3 has 14 residues. Trimming took 2 bases from V and 6 from J; bases not matched to a gene: 5.

The J gene is TRBJ1-5, the V gene TRBV10-3; 8 bases agree with TRBD1. The CDR3 totals 16 residues. V lost 6 bases to trimming and J lost 2 bases; unmatched junction nucleotides: 9. Germline CDR1 is ENHRY and CDR2 is SYGVKD. The CDR3 sequence is CAISSNDRGGNQPQHF. For the CDR3, the DNA is TGTGCCATCAGCTCTAACGACAGGGGTGGCAATCAGCCCCAGCATTTT.

The rearrangement links TRBV5-3 to TRBJ1-2; 9 nucleotides line up with TRBD1. TRBV5-3 is assigned to the ORF class and has an uncertain function. This CDR3 spans 17 amino acids. Trimming at V came to 4 bases and at J to 3 bases, leaving 13 bases not matched to a gene. The CDR3: CARSPHRGPLFDYGYTF. The CDR3 DNA reads TGTGCCAGAAGCCCACACAGGGGGCCCCTCTTTGACTATGGCTACACCTTC.

The V call is TRBV7-3, the J call TRBJ1-1; D is undetermined. Trimming stripped 4 bases from V and 0 bases from J, with 6 bases between. Germline lookup yields CDR1 SGHTA and CDR2 FQGTGA. This CDR3 has 13 residues. The CDR3 is CASSSQMNTEAFF. CDR3 DNA: TGTGCCAGCAGCTCCCAGATGAACACTGAAGCTTTCTTT.

J is TRBJ2-3 and V is TRBV5-1; the D gene is possibly TRBD2 (7 bases). V was cut by 0 bases and J by 2 bases, with 10 bases left in between. Germline V gene data show CDR1 as SGHRS and CDR2 as YFSETQ. The CDR3 has 15 residues. The CDR3: CASSLGGGDTDTQYF. The CDR3 bases are TGCGCCAGCAGCTTGGGAGGGGGGGACACAGATACGCAGTATTTT.

The rearrangement joins TRBV5-6 to TRBJ1-2, with D possibly TRBD1 on 6 matching bases. The CDR3 contains 12 residues. CDR1 is SGHDT and CDR2 is YYEEEE in the germline V gene. V gave up 2 bases and J gave up 8 bases, with 10 bases separating them. CDR3 in amino acids: CASSFGGGGYTF. For the CDR3, the DNA is TGTGCCAGCAGCTTTGGGGGCGGGGGCTACACCTTC.

V usage is TRBV4-2 and J usage is TRBJ2-1; TRBD2 might be the D (6 bases). Germline V lookup: CDR1 LGHNA, CDR2 YNFKEQ. The V and J ends lost 0 bases and 6 bases respectively, with 18 bases between them. The CDR3 covers 17 residues. The CDR3 reads CASSQDRSRGMGNEQFF. The CDR3 nucleotides read TGTGCCAGCAGCCAAGATAGGTCTCGGGGGATGGGCAATGAGCAGTTCTTC.

The chain is built from TRBV29-1 and TRBJ1-3; 7 bases agree with TRBD1. CDR1 and CDR2 from the germline V gene are SQVTM and ANQGSEA. The CDR3 contains 11 residues. Unmatched junction bases numbered 5, after V lost 7 bases and J lost 8 bases. CDR3 in DNA: TGCAGCGACCGACAGGGTCACACCATATATTTT. Its translation: CSDRQGHTIYF.

The genes are TRBV7-3 and TRBJ2-2; no clear D gene. The germline gives CDR1 SGHTA, CDR2 FQGTGA. V dropped 6 bases and J dropped 8 bases, with 10 bases sitting between them. The CDR3 loop spans 12 amino acids. The CDR3 DNA reads as TGTGCCAGCAGATCTCTCTCTGGGGAGCTGTTTTTT. This translates into CASRSLSGELFF.

V is TRBV5-1 and J is TRBJ2-5; possibly TRBD1 for D (5 bases). The CDR3 is 13 amino acids. CDR1 is SGHRS and CDR2 is YFSETQ in the germline V gene. Deletions cut 2 bases from V and 9 bases from J, with 14 bases between. CDR3 nucleotides: TGCGCCAGCAGCTTAAGTGATCAGGGTGCCCAGTACTTC. This encodes CASSLSDQGAQYF.

This clone was seen a handful of times. The chain carries TRBV4-3 and TRBJ1-1; D unclear. Germline V CDR1 and CDR2: LGHNA, YSLEER. This CDR3 comprises 13 residues. Between the trimmed V and J ends, which lost 2 bases and 7 bases, there was a span of 11 bases. Here the CDR3 reads CASSQSIPGEAFF. Written as DNA, the CDR3 is TGCGCCAGCAGCCAATCCATCCCGGGTGAAGCTTTCTTT.

The sample holds a few counts of this clone. J is TRBJ1-5 and V is TRBV27, with a possible D match to TRBD1 (5 bases). CDR1 is MNHEY, CDR2 SMNVEV, per germline (reference sequence). The V and J ends lost 1 base and 7 bases respectively, with 17 bases between them. The CDR3 runs 16 residues. This CDR3 reads CASSLFPGSAGQPQHF. Written as DNA, the CDR3 is TGTGCCAGCAGTTTATTCCCAGGGTCGGCAGGCCAGCCCCAGCATTTT.

The rearrangement joins TRBV29-1 to TRBJ1-4; maybe TRBD1 (5 bases). This CDR3 is 15 amino acids long. The V gene lost 4 bases and the J gene lost 6 bases, with 18 bases spanning the gap. Germline-derived CDR1 and CDR2 are SQVTM and ANQGSEA. The CDR3 protein is CSVGHGSGRDEKLFF. As DNA, the CDR3 is TGCAGCGTTGGTCACGGGTCAGGGAGGGATGAAAAACTGTTTTTT.

The V and J genes are TRBV7-2 and TRBJ1-1, with no clear D. Trimming pared 1 base from V and 4 bases from J, leaving 10 bases between. The germline V gene encodes CDR1 SGHTA and CDR2 FQGNSA. CDR3 length: 14 amino acids. CDR3 sequence reads: CASSLGAGITEAFF. DNA of the CDR3: TGTGCCAGCAGCTTAGGAGCCGGGATCACTGAAGCTTTCTTT. The complete variable domain, with remaining parts taken from reference TRBV7-2 and TRBJ1-1, reads GAGVSQSPSNKVTEKGKDVELRCDPISGHTALYWYRQSLGQGLEFLIYFQGNSAPDKSGLPSDRFSAERTGGSVSTLTIQRTQQEDSAVYLCASSLGAGITEAFFGQGTRLTVV.

A word on this clone: An end of the junction differs from the germline gene, which may be a read error. The rearrangement uses TRBV7-7 and TRBJ2-2; TRBD1 matches at 9 bases. The CDR3 length is 15 residues. Per germline, CDR1 SSHAT and CDR2 FNYEAQ (reference sequence). This CDR3 reads CASSSGTGSTGELFF. The CDR3 DNA is TGTGCTAGCAGCTCCGGGACAGGGTCCACCGGGGAGCTGTTTTTT. Combining the CDR3 with reference TRBV7-7 and TRBJ2-2 gives the whole variable domain GAGVSQSPRYKVTKRGQDVTLRCDPISSHATLYWYQQALGQGPEFLTYFNYEAQPDKSGLPSDRFSAERPEGSISTLTIQRTEQRDSAMYRCASSSGTGSTGELFFGEGSRLTVL.

The rearrangement links TRBV7-8 to TRBJ2-1, with TRBD1 matching over 7 bases. The germline gives CDR1 SGHVS, CDR2 FQNEAQ. The V and J ends lost 0 bases and 8 bases, in that order; junction bases with no gene match: 10. The CDR3 loop spans 16 amino acids. CDR3 bases: TGTGCCAGCAGCTTAGCGGCGGCGAGGGGGCATGATGAGCAGTTCTTC. Protein: CASSLAAARGHDEQFF.

This clone was seen only a few times. V usage is TRBV6-5 and J usage is TRBJ1-5, with D unresolved. The CDR3 length is 14 residues. Trimming shortened V by 4 bases and J by 3 bases, and 10 bases separated the two germline ends. Looked up from germline, CDR1 is MNHEY and CDR2 is SVGAGI. The CDR3 nucleotides are TGTGCCAGCAGTTTCCCCGGGAACAATCAGCCCCAGCATTTT. Translated: CASSFPGNNQPQHF.